These 31 T cell receptor beta chains share one sample of origin, sequenced in a study of CXCR3-negative and CXCR3-positive naive CD8 T cells. Their target antigens are unknown. The authors prepared UMI-labeled TRB cDNA libraries by 5' RACE. TCRdb reprocessed the 5' RACE reads and keeps a single row for each CDR3 protein, giving no DNA. The sample's table shows around 63,000 distinct CDR3 sequences. Findings and limits, study-wide: Relative to CXCR3-negative naive cells, CXCR3-positive naive cells had more hydrophobic TRB CDR3s.

Sample: naive CXCR3+ CD8+ T cells from blood. Subset denoted: CD45RO-CCR7+CD27+CD95- naive CD8+ T cells expressing CXCR3 (TNR3+). The receptors come from a human donor in good health. Some clones in this sample may be carry-over from other donors' samples.

The chain couples TRBV23-1 to TRBJ2-3; the D call from TCRdb, TRBD2, cannot be confirmed without DNA. TRBV23-1 qualifies as an ORF whose function is uncertain. The CDR3 totals 22 residues. CDR3: CASSLPRQGTSGRPGDADTQYF.

The chain uses TRBV19 and TRBJ1-2; TCRdb indicates TRBD1, and absent DNA this call remains unverified. This CDR3 comprises 15 residues. Germline V gene sequence: CDR1 LNHDA, CDR2 SQIVND (reference sequence). CDR3 region: CATRQGAGTNYGYTF.

This rearrangement joins TRBV15 to TRBJ2-3. Germline V gene data show CDR1 as LNHNV and CDR2 as YYDKDF (reference sequence). This CDR3 is 11 amino acids long. CDR3 protein: CATSATDTQYF.

The V call is TRBV28, the J call TRBJ1-6; TCRdb's D call of TRBD1 is untestable without DNA. Germline values: CDR1 MDHEN, CDR2 SYDVKM. This CDR3 is built from 16 residues. CDR3 in amino acids: CASSPGQGEFSSPLHF.

V gene TRBV4-3 combines with J gene TRBJ2-1. The CDR3 consists of 13 residues. Germline V gene lookup returns CDR1 LGHNA and CDR2 YSLEER. The CDR3 loop reads CASSQERNNEQFF.

This sequence joins TRBV13 and TRBJ2-6. Germline CDR1 reads PRHDT; CDR2 reads FYEKMQ (reference sequence). This CDR3 region has 15 residues. The chain's CDR3 is CASSFDRLGANVLTF.

The genes are TRBV5-5 and TRBJ1-1. The CDR3 covers 15 residues. Germline CDR1 is SGHKS and CDR2 is YYEKEE (reference sequence). The CDR3 sequence: CASSSPGIRNTEAFF. The full variable domain, with the rest looked up from reference TRBV5-5 and TRBJ1-1, is DAGVTQSPTHLIKTRGQQVTLRCSPISGHKSVSWYQQVLGQGPQFIFQYYEKEERGRGNFPDRFSARQFPNYSSELNVNALLLGDSALYLCASSSPGIRNTEAFFGQGTRLTVV.

The chain carries TRBV7-2 and TRBJ2-2. CDR1 and CDR2 (germline): SGHTA, FQGNSA. The CDR3 sequence is 13 residues long. This CDR3 is CASCRVEAGELFF.

V and J are TRBV7-9 and TRBJ1-1. The CDR3 spans 15 residues. The germline CDR1 and CDR2 sequences are SEHNR and FQNEAQ (reference sequence). CDR3 protein: CASSLDLDVGTEAFF.

V gene TRBV6-2 or TRBV6-3 combines with J gene TRBJ2-3. The CDR3 is 13 residues long. Germline CDR1 MNHEY, CDR2 SVGEGT. The CDR3 sequence is CASSPKSTDTQYF.

The CDR3 spells CASSLTLAGEETQYF. The gene calls are TRBV5-1 and TRBJ2-5; TCRdb lists TRBD2, though no DNA is available to test this call. Germline V CDR1 and CDR2: SGHRS, YFSETQ. The CDR3 consists of 15 residues.

The chain carries TRBV7-9 and TRBJ1-2; TCRdb reports TRBD1, a call that lacks DNA to check it against. The V gene's germline CDR1 is SEHNR and CDR2 FQNEAQ (reference sequence). CDR3 length: 16 amino acids. This chain's CDR3 is CTSSLGVSEGIRGYTF.

This chain connects TRBV6-5 to TRBJ2-1; TCRdb's assignment of TRBD2 cannot be checked, as there is no DNA. In germline, CDR1 is MNHEY, CDR2 SVGAGI. The CDR3 contains 17 residues. This CDR3 reads CASSYSPTSGRRNEQFF.

This chain connects TRBV12-3 or TRBV12-4 to TRBJ2-1; no DNA is available, so the TRBD1 call from TCRdb remains unchecked. CDR3 length equals 21 residues. The CDR3: CASSPSEGELQGKSTYNEQFF.

The rearrangement uses TRBV7-6 and TRBJ2-3; TCRdb lists TRBD1, though no DNA is available to test this call. The CDR3 totals 18 residues. Germline V gives CDR1 SGHVS, CDR2 FNYEAQ. CDR3 residues: CASSLVGGGGVGTDTQYF.

V usage is TRBV20-1 and J usage is TRBJ2-1; the TRBD1 assignment by TCRdb is unverifiable without DNA. This CDR3 region has 12 residues. Germline V gene sequence: CDR1 DFQATT, CDR2 SNEGSKA (reference sequence). The CDR3 sequence is CSARVRDNEQFF.

This rearrangement joins TRBV4-1 to TRBJ2-3. CDR1 MGHRA and CDR2 YSYEKL come from the germline V gene. CDR3 length equals 13 residues. This chain's CDR3 is CASSQRGTDTQYF.

The chain carries TRBV29-1 and TRBJ1-2; TCRdb returns TRBD1, unconfirmable since there is no DNA. This CDR3 spans 14 amino acids. Germline lookup yields CDR1 SQVTM and CDR2 ANQGSEA. The CDR3 protein is CSVDAPTGPYGYTF.

By frequency, this clonotype is medium-sized (0.01 to 0.1%). V gene TRBV20-1 combines with J gene TRBJ2-5; TCRdb gives TRBD1 as the D gene, but with no DNA this cannot be confirmed. The CDR3 is made up of 14 amino acids. In germline, CDR1 is DFQATT, CDR2 SNEGSKA (reference sequence). This CDR3 is CSARMLAGEETQYF.

The chain has TRBV12-3 or TRBV12-4 and TRBJ1-2. This CDR3 region has 11 residues. CDR3 residues: CASSLNNGYTF.

The CDR3 protein is CASSLVSLNNEQFF. The chain uses TRBV7-8 and TRBJ2-1. The V gene's germline CDR1 is SGHVS and CDR2 FQNEAQ. This CDR3 comprises 14 residues.

The chain links TRBV10-2 to TRBJ2-5. The CDR3 runs to 15 residues. CDR1 WSHSY and CDR2 SAAADI come from the germline V gene. CDR3 region: CASSESRSSLQTQYF.

The chain recombines TRBV7-3 with TRBJ2-6; TCRdb returns TRBD1, unconfirmable since there is no DNA. The CDR3 length is 18 residues. Germline V lookup: CDR1 SGHTA, CDR2 FQGTGA. Here the CDR3 reads CASSLVQGGNSGANVLTF.

This chain connects TRBV29-1 to TRBJ2-3; TCRdb gives TRBD2 as the D gene, but with no DNA this cannot be confirmed. There are 16 residues in the CDR3. Germline V gene lookup returns CDR1 SQVTM and CDR2 ANQGSEA. The CDR3 sequence: CSVRLAGVEGTDTQYF.

The chain recombines TRBV10-3 with TRBJ2-1. Germline lookup yields CDR1 ENHRY and CDR2 SYGVKD. The CDR3 has 13 residues. CDR3 amino acids: CAISESGEDEQFF.

V and J are TRBV29-1 and TRBJ1-2; the D gene TCRdb calls, TRBD1, cannot be checked with no DNA. The CDR3 is made up of 16 amino acids. From germline, CDR1 is SQVTM and CDR2 ANQGSEA. The CDR3 loop reads CSVERTGGGWDYGYTF.

V usage is TRBV7-9 and J usage is TRBJ2-3. This CDR3 has 14 residues. Germline values: CDR1 SEHNR, CDR2 FQNEAQ (reference sequence). This chain's CDR3 is CASSLETQLDTQYF. The whole variable domain, filled in from reference TRBV7-9 and TRBJ2-3, reads DTGVSQNPRHKITKRGQNVTFRCDPISEHNRLYWYRQTLGQGPEFLTYFQNEAQLEKSRLLSDRFSAERPKGSFSTLEIQRTEQGDSAMYLCASSLETQLDTQYFGPGTRLTVL.

CDR3 residues: CASSLGDGQETQYF. V usage is TRBV7-3 and J usage is TRBJ2-5; TCRdb returns TRBD1, unconfirmable since there is no DNA. The CDR3 runs 14 residues. The germline V gene has CDR1 SGHTA and CDR2 FQGTGA.

The chain links TRBV7-6 to TRBJ1-1. The germline V gene has CDR1 SGHVS and CDR2 FNYEAQ. This CDR3 contains 13 residues. CDR3 amino acids: CASSVGMNTEAFF.

V usage is TRBV7-3 and J usage is TRBJ2-5; TCRdb calls TRBD2, which cannot be checked without DNA. The CDR3 extends over 15 amino acids. CDR1 and CDR2 from the germline V gene are SGHTA and FQGTGA. CDR3 in amino acids: CASSLGTSAQETQYF.

The rearrangement uses TRBV7-9 and TRBJ2-1. In germline, CDR1 is SEHNR, CDR2 FQNEAQ (reference sequence). This CDR3 region has 12 residues. CDR3 loop: CASRSPVDEQFF. Using reference TRBV7-9 and TRBJ2-1 for the parts outside the CDR3, the full variable domain is DTGVSQNPRHKITKRGQNVTFRCDPISEHNRLYWYRQTLGQGPEFLTYFQNEAQLEKSRLLSDRFSAERPKGSFSTLEIQRTEQGDSAMYLCASRSPVDEQFFGPGTRLTVL.